This T cell receptor beta chain was retrieved from a study of control samples from healthy donors and cancer patients. This clone has a count of ten or more. TCRdb's copy holds only in-frame clones and misses some; the assay was immunoSEQ multiplex PCR. The sample records approximately 100,000 clones, roughly 91% being singletons. V lost 1 base, J lost 1 base, and 23 bases lay in between. The V gene's germline CDR1 is LNHNV and CDR2 YYDKDF (reference sequence). This CDR3 comprises 20 residues. The sequencing sample was made of PBMCs. The chain employs TRBV15 and TRBJ1-5, with a possible D match to TRBD1 (5 bases). This clonotype was obtained from a man aged 55 to 70 with lung cancer. The CDR3 nucleotides read TGTGCCACCAGCAGAGCCCCCCCGTGGGGGAATTTTCGGAGCAATCAGCCCCAGCATTTT. As protein: CATSRAPPWGNFRSNQPQHF.